This T cell receptor (beta chain) was observed in a study of T cell responses to AZD1222 COVID-19 vaccine. Findings of the study overall: Only a handful of AZD1222 recipients, more than five in all, had baseline seropositivity. Among the donors, most were white British and more were female, and clonal diversity was possibly underestimated. With dominance at 160-218 and 743-854, vaccine-associated CD4 TCRs spanned spike.

Trimming cost V 3 bases and J 6 bases; bases outside gene matches: 5. The CDR3 totals 14 residues. CDR1 is LGHNA, CDR2 YSLEER, per germline. Profiled with immunoSEQ multiplex PCR; TCRdb holds only in-frame clones, not every one. The sample holds about 170,000 clones; about 83% are singletons and the top ten take around 1%. This clone showed up just once. Its antigen is as yet unknown. The genes are TRBV4-3 and TRBJ2-7; 10 bases agree with TRBD2. The source is an adult who received the AZD1222 COVID-19 vaccine. The sequenced sample was peripheral blood, obtained 28 days after the second AZD1222 dose. CDR3 sequence (DNA): TGCGCCAGCAGCCACTATAGCGGGGGGCTCGAGCAGTACTTC. It translates to CASSHYSGGLEQYF.